This TCR beta chain was captured by sequencing in a study of cytomegalovirus exposure and HLA in healthy donors. General study findings and limits: Judged likely to be a sequencing artifact was a cluster of highly shared sequence variants. In a later analysis, V- and J-gene trimming of beta chains associated with a DCLRE1C missense variant, replicated independently.

Germline CDR1 is MGHRA and CDR2 is YSYEKL. The CDR3 runs 15 residues. V was shortened by 0 bases and J by 5 bases, with 13 bases between the two germline ends. Primers: 60 Vbeta forward and 13 Jbeta reverse. Libraries were prepared by immunoSEQ multiplex PCR; TCRdb keeps only in-frame clonotypes and omits some of them. The data show 100,000 to 150,000 clones, with 82% seen just once and over 1% held by the top ten. This clone appeared once. Its cognate antigen is unknown. Sequenced material: PBMCs. The chain employs TRBV4-1 and TRBJ1-1; D uncertain. This clonotype was sampled from a boy under 18 in good health and CMV-seronegative. CDR3 in DNA: TGCGCCAGCAGCCAAGATCGGCAGCGGAGGACTGAAGCTTTCTTT. This codes for CASSQDRQRRTEAFF.